The clone carrying this T cell receptor beta chain was counted between two and nine times. Its target is not known. The sample is drawn from a study of T cells after yellow fever vaccination. Overall study context: For low cell numbers, libraries were made with SMART-Seq v4 Ultra Low Input. The study's findings and limits: Relatively few clonotypes were ones that appeared in both CD4 and CD8 compartments.

5'RACE template switching produced TCR cDNA carrying a universal primer site and UMIs. Via MiXCR, TCRdb re-called the 5' RACE reads, giving one row per CDR3 protein. The sample holds approximately 550,000 distinct CDR3 sequences, 13% seen once. Trimming cost V 5 bases and J 7 bases, with 15 bases left between them. Germline V lookup: CDR1 DFQATT, CDR2 SNEGSKA (reference sequence). The CDR3 runs 13 residues. This TCR was sampled from a man younger than 45 who received the YFV17D yellow fever vaccine. The V gene is TRBV20-1, the J gene TRBJ1-5, with D possibly TRBD1 on 5 matching bases. The sequenced sample was PBMCs, obtained on the day of the yellow fever booster vaccination. The CDR3 coding sequence is TGCAGTGCTCAGGTGGGGGGAGAGCAGCCCCAGCATTTT. Residues: CSAQVGGEQPQHF.